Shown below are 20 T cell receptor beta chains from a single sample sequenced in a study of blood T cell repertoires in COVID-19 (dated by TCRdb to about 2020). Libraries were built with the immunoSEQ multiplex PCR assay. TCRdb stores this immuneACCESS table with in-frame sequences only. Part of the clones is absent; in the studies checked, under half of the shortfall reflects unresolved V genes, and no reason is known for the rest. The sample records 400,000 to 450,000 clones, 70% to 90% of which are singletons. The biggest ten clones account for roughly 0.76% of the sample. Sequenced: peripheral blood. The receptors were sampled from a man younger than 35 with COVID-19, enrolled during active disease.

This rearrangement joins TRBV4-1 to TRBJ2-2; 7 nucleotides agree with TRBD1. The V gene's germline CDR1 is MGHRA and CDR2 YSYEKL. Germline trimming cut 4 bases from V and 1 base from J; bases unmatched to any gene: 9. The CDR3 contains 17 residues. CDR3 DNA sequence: TGCGCCAGCAGCCGGGGAACCGGGACAGTGAACACCGGGGAGCTGTTTTTT. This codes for CASSRGTGTVNTGELFF.

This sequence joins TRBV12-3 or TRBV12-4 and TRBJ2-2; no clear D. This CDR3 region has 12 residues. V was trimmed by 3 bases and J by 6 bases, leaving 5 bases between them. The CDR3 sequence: CASSFSAGELFF. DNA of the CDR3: TGTGCCAGCAGTTTTTCGGCCGGGGAGCTGTTTTTT.

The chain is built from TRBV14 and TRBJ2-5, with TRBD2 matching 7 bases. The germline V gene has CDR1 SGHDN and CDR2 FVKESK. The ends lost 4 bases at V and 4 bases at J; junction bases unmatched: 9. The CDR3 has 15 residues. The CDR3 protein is CASSLLGRGGETQYF. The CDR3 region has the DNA TGTGCCAGCAGCCTGCTAGGGAGGGGAGGAGAGACCCAGTACTTC. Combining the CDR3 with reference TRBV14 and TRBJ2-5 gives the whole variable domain EAGVTQFPSHSVIEKGQTVTLRCDPISGHDNLYWYRRVMGKEIKFLLHFVKESKQDESGMPNNRFLAERTGGTYSTLKVQPAELEDSGVYFCASSLLGRGGETQYFGPGTRLLVL.

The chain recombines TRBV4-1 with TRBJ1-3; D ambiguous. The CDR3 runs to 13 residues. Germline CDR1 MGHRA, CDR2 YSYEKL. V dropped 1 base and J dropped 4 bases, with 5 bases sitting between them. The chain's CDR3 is CASSQVEGNTIYF. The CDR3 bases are TGCGCCAGCAGCCAAGTGGAGGGAAACACCATATATTTT.

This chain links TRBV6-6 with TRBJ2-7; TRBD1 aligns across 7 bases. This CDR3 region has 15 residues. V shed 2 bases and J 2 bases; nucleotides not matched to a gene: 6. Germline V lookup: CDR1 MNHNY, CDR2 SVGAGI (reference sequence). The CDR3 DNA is TGTGCCAGCAGTTACGGACAGGCGACGGCCTACGAGCAGTACTTC. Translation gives CASSYGQATAYEQYF.

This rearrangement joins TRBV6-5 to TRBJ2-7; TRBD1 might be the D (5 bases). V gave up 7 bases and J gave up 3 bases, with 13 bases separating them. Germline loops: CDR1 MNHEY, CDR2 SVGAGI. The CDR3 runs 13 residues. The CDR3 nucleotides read TGTGCCAGCACGCTGGACATGTTCTACGAGCAGTACTTC. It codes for CASTLDMFYEQYF.

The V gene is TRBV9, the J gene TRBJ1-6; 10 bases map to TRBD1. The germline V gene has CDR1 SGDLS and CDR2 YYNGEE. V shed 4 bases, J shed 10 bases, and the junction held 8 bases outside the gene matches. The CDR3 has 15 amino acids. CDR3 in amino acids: CASSPSTGGGSPLHF. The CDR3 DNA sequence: TGTGCCAGCAGCCCCTCGACAGGGGGCGGCTCACCCCTCCACTTT.

The CDR3 DNA reads as TGTGCCAGCAGGTCTCCCCCCGATCGTACGGGAGGAGAGACCCAGTACTTC. Amino acids: CASRSPPDRTGGETQYF. The V call is TRBV7-3, the J call TRBJ2-5; 7 nucleotides align to TRBD2. The CDR3 runs 17 residues. The trim removed 6 bases at V and 4 bases at J, leaving 17 bases unmatched. The germline gives CDR1 SGHTA, CDR2 FQGTGA.

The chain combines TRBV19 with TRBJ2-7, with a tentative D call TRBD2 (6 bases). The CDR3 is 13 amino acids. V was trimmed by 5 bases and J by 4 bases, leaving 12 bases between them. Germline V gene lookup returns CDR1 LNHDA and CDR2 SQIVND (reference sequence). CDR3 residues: CASSYIGGYEQYF. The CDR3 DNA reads TGTGCCAGTAGTTACATTGGAGGGTACGAGCAGTACTTC.

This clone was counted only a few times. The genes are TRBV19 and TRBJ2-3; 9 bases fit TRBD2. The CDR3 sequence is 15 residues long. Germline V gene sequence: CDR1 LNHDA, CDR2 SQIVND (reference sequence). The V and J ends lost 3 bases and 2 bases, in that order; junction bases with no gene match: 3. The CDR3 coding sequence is TGTGCCAGTAGTATTCAGCGGGAGGACACAGATACGCAGTATTTT. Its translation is CASSIQREDTDTQYF.

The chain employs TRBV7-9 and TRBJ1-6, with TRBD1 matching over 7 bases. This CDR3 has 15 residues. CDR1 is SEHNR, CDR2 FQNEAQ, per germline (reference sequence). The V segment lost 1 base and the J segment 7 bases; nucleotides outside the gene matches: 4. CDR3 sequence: CASSLGQGVNSPLHF. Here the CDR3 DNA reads TGTGCCAGCAGCTTAGGGCAGGGGGTAAATTCACCCCTCCACTTT.

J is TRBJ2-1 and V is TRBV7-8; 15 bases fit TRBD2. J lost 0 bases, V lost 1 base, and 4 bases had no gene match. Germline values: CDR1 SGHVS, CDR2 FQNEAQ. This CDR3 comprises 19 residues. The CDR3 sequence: CASSLVGLAGGSSYNEQFF. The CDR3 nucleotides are TGTGCCAGCAGCTTAGTCGGACTAGCGGGAGGGAGCTCCTACAATGAGCAGTTCTTC. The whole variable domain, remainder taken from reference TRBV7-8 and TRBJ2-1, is GAGVSQSPRYKVAKRGQDVALRCDPISGHVSLFWYQQALGQGPEFLTYFQNEAQLDKSGLPSDRFFAERPEGSVSTLKIQRTQQEDSAVYLCASSLVGLAGGSSYNEQFFGPGTRLTVL.

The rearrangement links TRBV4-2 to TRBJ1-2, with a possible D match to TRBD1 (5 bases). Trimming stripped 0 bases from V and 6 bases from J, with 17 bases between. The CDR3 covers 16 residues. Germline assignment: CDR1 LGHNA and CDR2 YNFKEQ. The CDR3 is CASSQDLRRLGDGYTF. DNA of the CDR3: TGTGCCAGCAGCCAAGATTTAAGACGGTTAGGGGATGGCTACACCTTC.

The CDR3 protein is CASNRGNTGELFF. DNA of the CDR3: TGTGCCAGCAACAGGGGGAACACCGGGGAGCTGTTTTTT. The rearrangement joins TRBV9 to TRBJ2-2; 7 bases align to TRBD1. CDR1 is SGDLS and CDR2 is YYNGEE in the germline V gene. The CDR3 has 13 residues. Trimming took 6 bases from V and 1 from J; bases not matched to a gene: 0.

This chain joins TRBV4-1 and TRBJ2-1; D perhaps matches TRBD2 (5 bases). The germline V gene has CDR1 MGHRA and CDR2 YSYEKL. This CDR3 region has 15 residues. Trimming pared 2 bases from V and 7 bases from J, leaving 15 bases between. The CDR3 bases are TGCGCCAGCAGCCAAACCCCGGGAATCCCAAATGAGCAGTTCTTC. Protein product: CASSQTPGIPNEQFF.

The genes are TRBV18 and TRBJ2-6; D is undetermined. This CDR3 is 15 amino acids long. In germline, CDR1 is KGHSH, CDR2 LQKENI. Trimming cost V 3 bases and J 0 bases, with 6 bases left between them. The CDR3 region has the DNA TGTGCCAGCTCACCGGCAAACTCTGGGGCCAACGTCCTGACTTTC. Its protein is CASSPANSGANVLTF. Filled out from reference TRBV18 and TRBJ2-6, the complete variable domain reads NAGVMQNPRHLVRRRGQEARLRCSPMKGHSHVYWYRQLPEEGLKFMVYLQKENIIDESGMPKERFSAEFPKEGPSILRIQQVVRGDSAAYFCASSPANSGANVLTFGAGSRLTVL.

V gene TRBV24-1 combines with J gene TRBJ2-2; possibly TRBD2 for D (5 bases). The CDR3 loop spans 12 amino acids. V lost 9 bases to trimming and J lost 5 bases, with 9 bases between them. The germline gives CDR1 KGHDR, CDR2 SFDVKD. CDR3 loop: CATLAETGELFF. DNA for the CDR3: TGTGCCACCCTAGCAGAGACCGGGGAGCTGTTTTTT.

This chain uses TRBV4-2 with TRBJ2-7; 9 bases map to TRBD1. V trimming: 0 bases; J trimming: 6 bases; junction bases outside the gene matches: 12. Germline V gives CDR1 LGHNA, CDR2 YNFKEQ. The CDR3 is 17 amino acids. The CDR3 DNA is TGTGCCAGCAGCCAAGATATGGGGGACAGGGTAGTTCGCGAGCAGTACTTC. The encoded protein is CASSQDMGDRVVREQYF.

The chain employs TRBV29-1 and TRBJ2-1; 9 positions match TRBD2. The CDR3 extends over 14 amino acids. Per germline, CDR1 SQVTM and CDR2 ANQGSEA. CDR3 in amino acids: CRADPGLAYNEQFF. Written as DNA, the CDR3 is TGCAGGGCCGACCCCGGACTAGCGTACAATGAGCAGTTCTTC.

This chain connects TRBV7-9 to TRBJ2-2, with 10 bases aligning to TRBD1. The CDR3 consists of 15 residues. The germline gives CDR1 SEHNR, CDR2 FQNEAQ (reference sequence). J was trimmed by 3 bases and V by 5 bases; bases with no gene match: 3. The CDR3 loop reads CASSHGQGDTGELFF. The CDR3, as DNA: TGTGCCAGCAGCCACGGACAGGGGGACACCGGGGAGCTGTTTTTT.